This is a list of T cell receptor beta chains from one sample in a study of T-cell memory formation after mild COVID-19. TCRdb redid the calling of the 5' RACE reads with MiXCR, one entry per CDR3 protein. The table has hundreds of thousands of distinct CDR3 sequences, roughly 13% seen once. Sequenced sample: PBMCs or a T cell subset sorted from them (not recorded which). The source is a man in his late teens or twenties who had mild COVID-19 (a few samples of this study predate the infection). Cell type and time point are not known. The CDR3 runs from the conserved cysteine through the conserved F or W. A D gene is named only where the DNA matches it firmly. Clone size is shown for a subset of rows, as once, few, many or a class of expanded clone.

V	size	J	D	DNA	CDR3
TRBV4-3	many	TRBJ1-2	-	TGCGCCAGCAGCCCCGAGCGGACTGTTAATTTACGCTATGGCTACACCTTC	CASSPERTVNLRYGYTF
TRBV27	few	TRBJ1-2	-	TGTGCCAGCAGTTTTGCCAGCGGGGGGCTCTATGGCTACACCTTC	CASSFASGGLYGYTF
TRBV4-3	few	TRBJ2-7	TRBD1	TGCGCCAGCAGCCAAGAGGGGACAGGGGTCGAGCAGTACTTC	CASSQEGTGVEQYF
TRBV7-9	-	TRBJ2-1	-	TGTGCCAGCAGCGAACGACAGAATGAGCAGTTCTTC	CASSERQNEQFF
TRBV27	-	TRBJ2-5	-	TGTGCCAGCAGTTTATCAAGGGGAAGAGAGACCCAGTACTTC	CASSLSRGRETQYF
TRBV11-2	many	TRBJ2-1	-	TGTGCCAGCAGCTTAAGAGTTTCCTACAATGAGCAGTTCTTC	CASSLRVSYNEQFF
TRBV25-1	-	TRBJ2-7	-	TGTGCCAGCAATGAGGGTGGGGCCTACGAGCAGTACTTC	CASNEGGAYEQYF
TRBV7-7	-	TRBJ2-5	TRBD2	TGTGCCAGCAGCCCCGGACTAGCGGGGGACGGGACCCAGTACTTC	CASSPGLAGDGTQYF
TRBV6-4	-	TRBJ2-2	-	TGTGCCAGCAGTGACTCATATCCCACCGGGGAGCTGTTTTTT	CASSDSYPTGELFF
TRBV6-5	-	TRBJ2-2	TRBD1	TGTGCCAGCAGTCCGGACAGGGAACACACCGGGGAGCTGTTTTTT	CASSPDREHTGELFF
TRBV7-7	few	TRBJ2-3	TRBD2	TGTGCTAGCAGCCGAGGGAGGACTAGCGGGGGGGCCCCAGATACGCAGTATTTT	CASSRGRTSGGAPDTQYF
TRBV20-1	few	TRBJ2-1	-	TGCAGTGCCATAGAGGGCAGGCTGGGCAGTGAGCAGTTCTTC	CSAIEGRLGSEQFF
TRBV20-1	few	TRBJ2-7	-	TGCAGTGCTCTGGGCCGTGACGAGCAGTACTTC	CSALGRDEQYF
TRBV20-1	few	TRBJ2-2	-	TGCAGTGCTGTTCAGGGAGCGGGGAACACCGGGGAGCTGTTTTTT	CSAVQGAGNTGELFF
TRBV4-3	many	TRBJ2-5	TRBD2	TGCGCCAGCAGCCAAGAGCCGCCCACTAGCGGGGGCTCCCAGTACTTC	CASSQEPPTSGGSQYF
TRBV27	-	TRBJ1-1	-	TGTGCCAGCACTTTTATCACAGGGTTGGGTGAAGCTTTCTTT	CASTFITGLGEAFF
TRBV2	-	TRBJ2-1	-	TGTGCCAGCCATCTATACAATGAGCAGTTCTTC	CASHLYNEQFF
TRBV9	-	TRBJ2-5	-	TGTGCCAGCAGCGCGCCAGGAGGGGAGACCCAGTACTTC	CASSAPGGETQYF
TRBV4-3	-	TRBJ2-3	-	TGCGCCAGCAGCGATGAGGGCGACACAGATACGCAGTATTTT	CASSDEGDTDTQYF
TRBV7-2	-	TRBJ2-7	-	TGTGCCAGCAGCTTAGTCCCGGGACACTACGAGCAGTACTTC	CASSLVPGHYEQYF
TRBV7-2	-	TRBJ2-2	-	TGTGCCAGCAGCTCTGTCGGTAACACGGGGCGCGCCCGGGAGCTGTTTTTT	CASSSVGNTGRARELFF
TRBV4-3	few	TRBJ2-3	-	TGCGCCAGCAGCCAAGACCTCCACACAGATACGCAGTATTTT	CASSQDLHTDTQYF
TRBV6-5	many	TRBJ2-1	-	TGTGCCAGCAGTTACTCGGCCAGGGTTAGAAATGAGCAGTTCTTC	CASSYSARVRNEQFF
TRBV4-3	few	TRBJ2-1	-	TGCGCCAGCAGCCAAGAACCCTCCCCCCCTCAGGTATCCTCCTACAATGAGCAGTTCTTC	CASSQEPSPPQVSSYNEQFF
TRBV20-1	-	TRBJ2-7	TRBD2	TGCAGTGCTTCTCGGGAGGGAACCTACGAGCAGTACTTC	CSASREGTYEQYF
TRBV30	-	TRBJ1-1	-	TGTGCCTGGAGTGTAAAGGCGCTGAGGGCTTTCTTT	CAWSVKALRAFF
TRBV24-1	few	TRBJ2-2	-	TGTGCCACCAGACTCGGCACCGGGGAGCTGTTTTTT	CATRLGTGELFF
TRBV6-5	-	TRBJ2-5	-	TGTGCCAGCAGCCCGGAGTATGGGAACCAAGAGACCCAGTACTTC	CASSPEYGNQETQYF
TRBV27	-	TRBJ2-3	-	TGTGCCAGCAGCACGACTAGGCTCACAGATACGCAGTATTTT	CASSTTRLTDTQYF
TRBV4-1	-	TRBJ1-1	-	TGCGCCAGCAGCCATCATAGGCTCCCGGAAGCTTTCTTT	CASSHHRLPEAFF
TRBV7-8	-	TRBJ2-1	-	TGTGCCAGCAGACAAGACAATGAGCAGTTCTTC	CASRQDNEQFF
TRBV5-1	few	TRBJ1-2	TRBD1	TGCGCCAGCAGCTTGGGACAGGGACGGTATGGCTACACCTTC	CASSLGQGRYGYTF
TRBV29-1	-	TRBJ2-3	TRBD2	TGCAGCGCTGGACTAGCGAAAGATACGCAGTATTTT	CSAGLAKDTQYF
TRBV5-1	-	TRBJ2-2	-	TGCGCCAGCAGTAGACAGGAGAGATCGACCGGGGAGCTGTTTTTT	CASSRQERSTGELFF
TRBV29-1	-	TRBJ1-1	-	TGCAGCACCAGGGTTGGGGGCACTGAAGCTTTCTTT	CSTRVGGTEAFF
TRBV20-1	-	TRBJ2-7	TRBD2	TGCAGTGCTAGAGATGCCGTCAGAGCGGGGGGACTCTACGAGCAGTACTTC	CSARDAVRAGGLYEQYF
TRBV18	-	TRBJ2-5	-	TGTGCCAGCTCACCACCGGGCGGCTGGGGAGAGACCCAGTACTTC	CASSPPGGWGETQYF
TRBV6-2/TRBV6-3	-	TRBJ2-5	TRBD2	TGTGCCAGCAGTTACTTGAGACCAGGGTTAGCGGGGTCCCCTTACCAAGAGACCCAGTACTTC	CASSYLRPGLAGSPYQETQYF
TRBV9	-	TRBJ2-5	-	TGTGCCAGCAGCGTAGCAAGAGGGGAAAGGATCCAAGAGACCCAGTACTTC	CASSVARGERIQETQYF
TRBV3-1	few	TRBJ2-5	-	TGTGCCAGCAGCCAAGATGTAGCTGAGGAGACCCAGTACTTC	CASSQDVAEETQYF